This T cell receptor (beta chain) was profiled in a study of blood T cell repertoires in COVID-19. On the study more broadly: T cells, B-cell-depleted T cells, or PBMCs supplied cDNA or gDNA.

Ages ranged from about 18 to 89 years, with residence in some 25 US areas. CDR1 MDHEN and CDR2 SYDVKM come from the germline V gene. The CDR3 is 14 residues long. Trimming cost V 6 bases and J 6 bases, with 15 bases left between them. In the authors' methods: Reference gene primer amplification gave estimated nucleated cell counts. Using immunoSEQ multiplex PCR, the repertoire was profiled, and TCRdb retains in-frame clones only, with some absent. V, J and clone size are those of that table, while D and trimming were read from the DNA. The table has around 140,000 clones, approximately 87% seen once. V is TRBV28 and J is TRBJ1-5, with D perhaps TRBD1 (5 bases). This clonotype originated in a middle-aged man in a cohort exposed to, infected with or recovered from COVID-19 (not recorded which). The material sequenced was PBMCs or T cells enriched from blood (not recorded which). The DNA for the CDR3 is TGTGCCAGCAGGAGACCAGGGTCCTCTCAGCCCCAGCATTTT. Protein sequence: CASRRPGSSQPQHF. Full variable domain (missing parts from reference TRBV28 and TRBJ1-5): DVKVTQSSRYLVKRTGEKVFLECVQDMDHENMFWYRQDPGLGLRLIYFSYDVKMKEKGDIPEGYSVSREKKERFSLILESASTNQTSMYLCASRRPGSSQPQHFGDGTRLSIL.